This T cell receptor beta chain was retrieved from a study of cytomegalovirus exposure and HLA in healthy donors. Study-wide results and caveats: Cytomegalovirus association was assigned to about 150 TCR beta chains.

This clone was seen only a few times. Its antigen is undetermined. Profiling relied on immunoSEQ multiplex PCR, and the TCRdb table lists in-frame clones only, not all of them. Among 65,000 to 80,000 clones listed, approximately 94% were seen once. The ends were cut back, 2 bases at V and 6 bases at J, with 8 bases in the middle. The germline V gene has CDR1 SNHLY and CDR2 FYNNEI. This CDR3 has 13 residues. This clonotype was obtained from a woman aged 18-29 years in good health and CMV-seropositive. The sequenced material came from PBMCs. This chain uses TRBV2 with TRBJ1-5; D is unclear. The CDR3 DNA is TGTGCCAGCAGTGAAACGGGTAGTCAGCCCCAGCATTTT. Protein sequence: CASSETGSQPQHF.